These 10 T cell receptor beta chains were sequenced from one sample in a study of cytomegalovirus exposure and HLA in healthy donors (dated by TCRdb to 2016 to 2017). To prepare the library, the immunoSEQ multiplex PCR assay was applied. For the multiplex PCR, a mixture combining 60 forward primers for TCR Vbeta segments and 13 reverse primers for TCR Jbeta segments was used. TCRdb mirrors the immuneACCESS table, restricted to in-frame sequences. Some clones are absent from its copies; in checked studies, under half trace to an unresolved V gene, and the reason for the others is unknown. The sample table lists approximately 120,000 clones, 80% to 90% of them with a count of one. Of the sample, over 3% is held by the ten largest clones. The sample taken for sequencing was PBMCs. These receptors came from a woman aged 35 to 49 in good health and CMV-seropositive.

This sequence joins TRBV18 and TRBJ1-1; unclear D gene. Trimming took 3 bases from V and 3 from J, leaving 8 bases between them. CDR1 is KGHSH and CDR2 is LQKENI in the germline V gene. There are 13 residues in the CDR3. The CDR3 bases are TGTGCCAGCTCACCGAGGAGGGACACTGAAGCTTTCTTT. Translated, it gives CASSPRRDTEAFF.

The chain links TRBV19 to TRBJ1-2, with 9 bases identical to TRBD1. Losses at the gene ends were 4 bases for V and 7 bases for J; bases not matched to a gene: 4. The CDR3 extends over 13 amino acids. Germline CDR1 reads LNHDA; CDR2 reads SQIVND (reference sequence). The CDR3 bases are TGTGCCAGTAGTACGGGGACAGGGTCTGGCTACACCTTC. It translates to CASSTGTGSGYTF.

The count of this clone is one. The CDR3 nucleotides are TGTGCCAGCTCACCCGGGACTAGCGGTTACGAGCAGTACTTC. Its protein product is CASSPGTSGYEQYF. The rearrangement uses TRBV18 and TRBJ2-7, with 11 bases aligning to TRBD2. This CDR3 spans 14 amino acids. The V gene end was trimmed by 3 bases and the J gene end by 4 bases; junction bases not matched to a gene: 2. The germline V gene encodes CDR1 KGHSH and CDR2 LQKENI.

This chain links TRBV30 with TRBJ1-5; perhaps TRBD1 as D (6 bases). The CDR3 covers 14 residues. Germline lookup yields CDR1 GTSNPN and CDR2 SVGIG (reference sequence). Trimming removed 3 bases from V and 3 bases from J, with 12 bases in between. The CDR3 DNA is TGTGCCTGGAGCTCCGGACAGATCAATCAGCCCCAGCATTTT. This gives the protein CAWSSGQINQPQHF.

The chain joins TRBV29-1 to TRBJ1-2, with 8 bases matching TRBD1. Germline trimming cut 5 bases from V and 4 bases from J; bases unmatched to any gene: 18. Germline V lookup: CDR1 SQVTM, CDR2 ANQGSEA. The CDR3 covers 17 residues. The CDR3 DNA is TGCAGCGTTTCCCCCGGACAGGGAGACATAGGGATCTATGGCTACACCTTC. This translates into CSVSPGQGDIGIYGYTF.

The rearrangement links TRBV6-5 to TRBJ1-6; D call uncertain. Germline V lookup: CDR1 MNHEY, CDR2 SVGAGI. V lost 4 bases to trimming and J lost 5 bases, with 9 bases between them. The CDR3 runs to 14 residues. The CDR3 reads CASSFFSDNSPLHF. The CDR3 nucleotides read TGTGCCAGCAGTTTCTTCAGCGATAATTCACCCCTCCACTTT.

The gene calls are TRBV5-1 and TRBJ1-4; possible D gene TRBD1, 5 bases. The CDR3 contains 13 residues. CDR1 and CDR2 from the germline V gene are SGHRS and YFSETQ. Between the trimmed V and J ends, which lost 7 bases and 7 bases, there was a span of 14 bases. CDR3 in amino acids: CASSKGGAEKLFF. Written as DNA, the CDR3 is TGCGCCAGCTCAAAAGGCGGGGCTGAAAAACTGTTTTTT.

This clone was found once. The genes are TRBV10-1 and TRBJ2-1; 9 bases are shared with TRBD1. Germline CDR1 and CDR2: WNHNN and SYGVQD (reference sequence). The ends lost 5 bases at V and 8 bases at J; junction bases unmatched: 4. The CDR3 extends over 13 amino acids. CDR3 in DNA: TGCGCCAGCAGTTGGGGACAGGGATATGAGCAGTTCTTC. Translating it yields CASSWGQGYEQFF.

The chain is built from TRBV6-4 and TRBJ2-3; TRBD2 aligns across 10 bases. The germline V gene encodes CDR1 MRHNA and CDR2 SNTAGT. The length of the CDR3 is 15 residues. V was pared by 3 bases and J by 7 bases, with 7 bases of the junction left unmatched. CDR3 nucleotide sequence: TGTGCCAGCAGTGAGAAAGCGGGAGGGCCTTATACGCAGTATTTT. Protein product: CASSEKAGGPYTQYF.

The chain uses TRBV28 and TRBJ2-7; D is undetermined. CDR1 is MDHEN and CDR2 is SYDVKM in the germline V gene. CDR3 size: 12 residues. Between the trimmed V and J ends, which lost 4 bases and 0 bases, there was a span of 4 bases. CDR3 protein: CASSSSSYEQYF. The CDR3 DNA follows: TGTGCCAGCAGTTCGAGCTCCTACGAGCAGTACTTC.